This TCR beta chain was found in a study of blood T cell repertoires in COVID-19. The wider study: COVID-19 samples from acute and convalescent phases originated in the United States, Italy and Spain.

There are 16 residues in the CDR3. V was clipped by 4 bases and J by 3 bases, with 19 bases between them. Germline-derived CDR1 and CDR2 are MGHRA and YSYEKL. TCRdb's copy holds only in-frame clones and misses some; the assay was immunoSEQ multiplex PCR. The sample has approximately 450,000 clones; roughly nine tenths are singletons. Living in roughly 23 US areas, the participants were between about 18 and 95 years of age. Categorization into cohorts depended on clinical history that participants reported. This rearrangement joins TRBV4-1 to TRBJ2-7; D might be TRBD1 (5 bases). Sequencing used PBMCs or T cells enriched from blood (not recorded which). This receptor was taken from a woman between 18 and 29 years old with acute COVID-19. The CDR3 coding sequence is TGCGCCAGCAGCCCGTGGCAGGGCCCGACACACTACGAGCAGTACTTC. Translated, it gives CASSPWQGPTHYEQYF.